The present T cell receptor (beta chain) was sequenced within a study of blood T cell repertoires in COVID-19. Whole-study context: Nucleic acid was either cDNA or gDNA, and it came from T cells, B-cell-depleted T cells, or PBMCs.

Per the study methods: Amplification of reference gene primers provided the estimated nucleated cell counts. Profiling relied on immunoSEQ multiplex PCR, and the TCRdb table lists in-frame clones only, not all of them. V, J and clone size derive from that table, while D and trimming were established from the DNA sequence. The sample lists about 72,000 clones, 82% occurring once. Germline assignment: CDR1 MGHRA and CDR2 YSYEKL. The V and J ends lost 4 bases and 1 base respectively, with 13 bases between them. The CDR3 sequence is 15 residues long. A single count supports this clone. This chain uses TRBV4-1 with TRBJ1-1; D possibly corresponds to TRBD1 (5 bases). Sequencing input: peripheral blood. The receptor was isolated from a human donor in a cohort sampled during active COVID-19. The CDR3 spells CASSPGFNRNTEAFF. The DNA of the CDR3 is TGCGCCAGCAGCCCAGGGTTTAACAGGAACACTGAAGCTTTCTTT.